The 21 T cell receptor beta chains presented below share a single source sample, sequenced in a study of vaccination effects on CD4 cells after COVID-19. Antigen-specific CD4+ T cells were expanded with viral peptide pools in the ViraFEST assay before sequencing. The authors isolated CD4+ T cells after ten to eleven days of culture. None of these healthy vaccinees had been infected with SARS-CoV-2 before vaccination. Produced via immunoSEQ multiplex PCR; TCRdb's table is partial and in-frame only. The sample holds 41,000 or so clones, around 68% seen once. Their antigens are not known. The sequenced sample was CD4+ T cells from PBMCs cultured with HCoV-OC43 spike peptides, obtained before COVID-19 vaccination. This sample's subset: HCoV-OC43 spike overlapping peptide pool stimulation. Receptors were obtained from a human donor who received a COVID-19 vaccine.

The gene calls are TRBV29-1 and TRBJ2-7; no reliable D call. Germline V CDR1 and CDR2: SQVTM, ANQGSEA. This CDR3 spans 13 amino acids. V lost 6 bases and J lost 0, with 12 bases in between. In nucleotides, the CDR3 is TGCAGCGTGGATACCGGGCTCTCCTACGAGCAGTACTTC. Encoded protein: CSVDTGLSYEQYF.

This chain joins TRBV5-1 and TRBJ2-1; 8 bases fit TRBD1. Trimming removed 3 bases from V and 9 bases from J; junction bases left unmatched: 11. The CDR3 sequence is 15 residues long. Germline CDR1 and CDR2: SGHRS and YFSETQ. The CDR3 coding sequence is TGCGCCAGCAGCTCGCCAGGGGGCGCCCACGGTGAGCAGTTCTTC. Protein product: CASSSPGGAHGEQFF.

The chain is built from TRBV5-1 and TRBJ2-3, with a possible D match to TRBD2 (6 bases). V lost 0 bases and J lost 2, with 13 bases in between. Germline loops: CDR1 SGHRS, CDR2 YFSETQ. There are 16 residues in the CDR3. The CDR3: CASSLVVSGLTDTQYF. In nucleotides, the CDR3 is TGCGCCAGCAGCTTGGTTGTGTCGGGACTCACAGATACGCAGTATTTT.

J is TRBJ1-2 and V is TRBV13; 8 bases align to TRBD1. The J segment lost 3 bases and the V segment lost 5 bases, leaving 5 bases of the junction unmatched. This CDR3 region has 14 residues. Germline CDR1 PRHDT, CDR2 FYEKMQ (reference sequence). CDR3 region: CASSTLDRDYGYTF. The CDR3, as DNA: TGTGCCAGCAGCACTCTGGACAGGGACTATGGCTACACCTTC.

This chain links TRBV20-1 with TRBJ2-2; a weak D match, TRBD1 (6 bases). The V end was cut by 3 bases, the J end by 6 bases, with 20 bases between. CDR3 length equals 16 residues. Germline CDR1 and CDR2: DFQATT and SNEGSKA (reference sequence). The CDR3 bases are TGCAGTGCTAGTCCTATATCAGGGGCACAGGCCGGGGAGCTGTTTTTT. This translates into CSASPISGAQAGELFF.

The genes are TRBV6-1 and TRBJ2-1; 8 bases are a match to TRBD1. The CDR3 has 16 amino acids. V was clipped by 4 bases and J by 4 bases; unmatched bases: 9. Per germline, CDR1 MNHNS and CDR2 SASEGT. DNA of the CDR3: TGTGCCAGCAGTGGCCGGACAGGGCGGGAATACAATGAGCAGTTCTTC. Amino acid sequence: CASSGRTGREYNEQFF.

This clone has more than one count but fewer than ten. The genes are TRBV4-2 and TRBJ1-6; D unresolved. Looked up from germline, CDR1 is LGHNA and CDR2 is YNFKEQ. V lost 3 bases, J lost 5 bases, and 11 bases lay in between. The CDR3 runs 15 residues. The CDR3 sequence is CASSQWAPDNSPLHF. The CDR3, as DNA: TGTGCCAGCAGCCAGTGGGCCCCGGATAATTCACCCCTCCACTTT.

This clone was seen a few times. At one end the junction does not follow the germline gene, possibly because of a read error. V is TRBV20-1 and J is TRBJ1-5; possibly TRBD1 for D (5 bases). The CDR3 consists of 11 residues. Looked up from germline, CDR1 is DFQATT and CDR2 is SNEGSKA (reference sequence). The CDR3 is CGDGGYQPQHF. In DNA, the CDR3 is TGTGGGGACGGAGGATATCAGCCCCAGCATTTT.

The rearrangement links TRBV30 to TRBJ2-5; D gene uncertain. This CDR3 comprises 13 residues. Trimming took off 3 bases at V and 5 bases at J, with 13 bases between the two ends. The germline gives CDR1 GTSNPN, CDR2 SVGIG (reference sequence). CDR3: CAWRNRDGETQYF. The CDR3 coding sequence is TGTGCCTGGAGGAATAGGGATGGGGAGACCCAGTACTTC. The whole variable domain, filled in from reference TRBV30 and TRBJ2-5, reads SQTIHQWPATLVQPVGSPLSLECTVEGTSNPNLYWYRQAAGRGLQLLFYSVGIGQISSEVPQNLSASRPQDRQFILSSKKLLLSDSGFYLCAWRNRDGETQYFGPGTRLLVL.

This sequence joins TRBV7-2 and TRBJ1-3; D unclear. This CDR3 is 14 amino acids long. V lost 6 bases and J lost 0, with 9 bases in between. Germline loops: CDR1 SGHTA, CDR2 FQGNSA. The CDR3 reads CASSPDGSGNTIYF. CDR3 nucleotide sequence: TGTGCCAGCAGTCCGGACGGCTCTGGAAACACCATATATTTT.

V usage is TRBV28 and J usage is TRBJ1-6, with TRBD1 matching over 10 bases. The CDR3 length is 15 residues. V lost 3 bases to trimming and J lost 5 bases; unmatched junction nucleotides: 1. Germline CDR1 is MDHEN and CDR2 is SYDVKM. The CDR3 DNA follows: TGTGCCAGCAGTTTGGGGACAGGGGATAATTCACCCCTCCACTTT. Residues: CASSLGTGDNSPLHF.

The CDR3 loop reads CASSRQGPTVGYTF. CDR3 DNA: TGTGCCAGCAGTCGACAGGGCCCGACGGTAGGCTACACCTTC. This rearrangement joins TRBV6-5 to TRBJ1-2; 7 bases are a match to TRBD1. The trim removed 5 bases at V and 8 bases at J, leaving 11 bases unmatched. The CDR3 has 14 amino acids. Germline CDR1 and CDR2: MNHEY and SVGAGI.

The chain is built from TRBV10-3 and TRBJ2-1, with D possibly matching TRBD1 (5 bases). V was trimmed by 11 bases and J by 2 bases, leaving 13 bases between them. Germline V gene lookup returns CDR1 ENHRY and CDR2 SYGVKD. The CDR3 spans 13 residues. CDR3 region: CASGQGTYNEQFF. The CDR3 DNA sequence: TGTGCCTCCGGGCAGGGAACCTACAATGAGCAGTTCTTC.

This clone was detected a few times. The chain employs TRBV30 and TRBJ1-3, with D possibly TRBD1 on 5 matching bases. V gave up 3 bases and J gave up 0 bases, with 12 bases separating them. Germline CDR1 reads GTSNPN; CDR2 reads SVGIG (reference sequence). The CDR3 is 15 residues long. As DNA, the CDR3 is TGTGCCTGGAGCCACAGGTCCACCTCTGGAAACACCATATATTTT. Residues: CAWSHRSTSGNTIYF.

V and J are TRBV20-1 and TRBJ2-7; weak D call: TRBD1 (6 bases). V was clipped by 4 bases and J by 4 bases, with 8 bases between them. This CDR3 has 11 residues. The germline V gene has CDR1 DFQATT and CDR2 SNEGSKA (reference sequence). The DNA of the CDR3 is TGCAGTGCTACCACAGGGTACGAGCAGTACTTC. It specifies CSATTGYEQYF.

The chain carries TRBV18 and TRBJ1-3; D may be TRBD1 (5 bases). Germline lookup yields CDR1 KGHSH and CDR2 LQKENI. The length of the CDR3 is 15 residues. The ends were cut back, 3 bases at V and 1 base at J, with 10 bases in the middle. CDR3 DNA: TGTGCCAGCTCACCGGGCAGGGCATCTGGAAACACCATATATTTT. Translating it yields CASSPGRASGNTIYF.

The chain carries TRBV2 and TRBJ1-1; 9 bases fit TRBD1. Germline assignment: CDR1 SNHLY and CDR2 FYNNEI. After removal of 6 bases from V and 5 bases from J, the junction contained 7 bases not matched to a gene. The CDR3 sequence is 14 residues long. In DNA form, the CDR3 reads TGTGCCAGCAGCGTGGACAGGGGAAGGACTGAAGCTTTCTTT. As protein: CASSVDRGRTEAFF.

CDR3 nucleotide sequence: TGCGCCAGCAGCCAAGATTGGGGTTCGAAAGCTTTCTTT. Translated, it gives CASSQDWGSKAFF. The gene calls are TRBV4-1 and TRBJ1-1; D gene ambiguous. Per germline, CDR1 MGHRA and CDR2 YSYEKL. There are 13 residues in the CDR3. Trimming cost V 0 bases and J 9 bases, with 11 bases left between them.

The chain recombines TRBV10-3 with TRBJ2-3; possibly TRBD1 for D (5 bases). Per the germline V gene, CDR1 is ENHRY and CDR2 is SYGVKD. V lost 0 bases, J lost 3 bases, and 19 bases lay in between. There are 18 residues in the CDR3. DNA of the CDR3: TGTGCCATCAGTGAGTCGTCCGGTAATAGGGGTCTGACAGATACGCAGTATTTT. It translates to CAISESSGNRGLTDTQYF.

This clone was counted a few times. The chain uses TRBV7-6 and TRBJ2-5, with 10 bases identical to TRBD1. Losses at the gene ends were 2 bases for V and 5 bases for J; bases not matched to a gene: 14. Germline-derived CDR1 and CDR2 are SGHVS and FNYEAQ. This CDR3 comprises 18 residues. For the CDR3, the DNA is TGTGCCAGCAGCTTAACACCCCCTCAGACAGGGGGCTACGAGACCCAGTACTTC. Its protein product is CASSLTPPQTGGYETQYF.

The chain employs TRBV23-1 and TRBJ1-2, with 9 bases aligning to TRBD1. TRBV23-1 is placed among ORFs of uncertain function. CDR3 length: 18 amino acids. Germline trimming cut 2 bases from V and 0 bases from J; bases unmatched to any gene: 10. CDR3 sequence: CASSQRGGQGVPNYGYTF. The DNA for the CDR3 is TGCGCCAGCAGTCAACGCGGGGGACAGGGTGTTCCTAACTATGGCTACACCTTC.